This T cell receptor beta chain was obtained from a study of cytomegalovirus exposure and HLA in healthy donors. Study-level points and caveats: The authors enumerated roughly 160 TCR beta chains as linked to cytomegalovirus. TCR sequences were mostly rare, though some public TCRs occurred in many donors.

Repertoires were generated with immunoSEQ multiplex PCR, while TCRdb's copy carries only in-frame clones and drops some. This sample yields around 94,000 clones, of which over 85% are seen a single time; roughly 0.82% belongs to the top ten. The 120-subject validation cohort, separate from the approximately 670-subject first cohort, included the donors. Trimming took 4 bases from V and 0 from J, leaving 10 bases between them. CDR3 length: 15 residues. Per the germline V gene, CDR1 is SGHTA and CDR2 is FQGNSA. Worth noting for this clone: Its antigen is not known.

The chain carries TRBV7-2 and TRBJ1-5; D is possibly TRBD1 (5 bases). The clonotype originates from a young woman in good health and CMV-seronegative. The sample taken for sequencing was PBMCs. The CDR3 nucleotides read TGTGCCAGCAGCTCAGGGATATATAGCAATCAGCCCCAGCATTTT. Translating gives CASSSGIYSNQPQHF.